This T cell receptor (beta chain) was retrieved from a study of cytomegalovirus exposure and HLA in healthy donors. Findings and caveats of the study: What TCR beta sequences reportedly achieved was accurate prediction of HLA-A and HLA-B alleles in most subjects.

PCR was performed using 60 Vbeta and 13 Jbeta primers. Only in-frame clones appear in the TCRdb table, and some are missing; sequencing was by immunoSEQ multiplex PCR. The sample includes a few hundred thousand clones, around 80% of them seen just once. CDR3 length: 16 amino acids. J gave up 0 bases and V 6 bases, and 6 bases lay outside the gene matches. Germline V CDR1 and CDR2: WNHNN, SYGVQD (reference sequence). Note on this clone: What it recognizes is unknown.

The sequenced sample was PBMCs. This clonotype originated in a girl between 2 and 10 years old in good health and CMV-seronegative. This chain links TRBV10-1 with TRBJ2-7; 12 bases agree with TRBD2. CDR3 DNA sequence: TGCGCCAGCAGGACTAGCGGGAGAGACCCCTCCTACGAGCAGTACTTC. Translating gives CASRTSGRDPSYEQYF.